This TCR beta chain emerged from a study of cytomegalovirus exposure and HLA in healthy donors. Notes on the study in general: From TCR beta sequences, most subjects' HLA-A and HLA-B alleles were reportedly predicted accurately. Sequencing probably produced one cluster of sequence variants that were highly shared. It emerged from a later analysis that several of the most significant clusters appeared to be linked to common viral pathogens.

Points on this clone: Its antigen is currently unknown.

The ends were cut back, 0 bases at V and 5 bases at J, with 9 bases in the middle. CDR1 is SEHNR and CDR2 is FQNEAQ in the germline V gene (reference sequence). The CDR3 contains 14 residues. The PCR had 60 Vbeta and 13 Jbeta primers. TCRdb keeps only in-frame clones here, not all; method: immunoSEQ multiplex PCR. Of fewer than 200,000 clones in the sample, around 74% are singletons; the top ten hold 1.2% to 1.5%. This chain links TRBV7-9 with TRBJ2-3; tentatively, D is TRBD2 (5 bases). The TCR sequence derives from a man in his late teens or twenties in good health and CMV-seronegative. Sequenced material: PBMCs. This chain's CDR3 is CASSLAQSGDTQYF. The CDR3 region has the DNA TGTGCCAGCAGCTTAGCCCAAAGCGGAGATACGCAGTATTTT.